These T cell receptor beta chains were read from a single sample in a study of T cell changes during pregnancy in multiple sclerosis. Data came from immunoSEQ multiplex PCR; TCRdb stores just in-frame clones and leaves some out. This sample carries about 70,000 clones, around nine tenths of them seen once, and the ten largest clones take approximately 1.1%. Sequenced here: peripheral blood, sampled in the third trimester of pregnancy. The receptors derive from a female donor with multiple sclerosis, enrolled in a pregnancy study. CDR3s leave out the opening cysteine and the closing phenylalanine or tryptophan.

v_call: TRBV7-9
cdr3_aa: ASSLDLGTEAF

v_call: TRBV5-1
cdr3_aa: ASSPGQVPNYGYT

v_call: TRBV7-9
cdr3_aa: ASSLPPGTGFIIEQF

v_call: TRBV28
cdr3_aa: ASSFSGYGYT

v_call: TRBV11-2
cdr3_aa: ASSRGQVVSGANVLT

v_call: TRBV28
cdr3_aa: ASSLKSFGGTGTREQY

v_call: TRBV2
cdr3_aa: ASSEGFRGKLDFSSYNEQF

v_call: TRBV7-9
cdr3_aa: ASSDSRGQYGYT

v_call: TRBV9
cdr3_aa: ASSVVTSGRQY

v_call: TRBV7-3
cdr3_aa: ASSSWTGLAYEQY

v_call: TRBV7-8
cdr3_aa: ASSRGLAGGPLLTDTQY

v_call: TRBV19
cdr3_aa: ASSYSGRAPTGELF

v_call: TRBV28
cdr3_aa: ASNSDRGLLGQPQH

v_call: TRBV1
cdr3_aa: TSSPREGTGELF

v_call: TRBV12-5
cdr3_aa: ASGEQGNTGELF

v_call: TRBV27
cdr3_aa: ASTGQYSYEQY

v_call: TRBV18
cdr3_aa: ASSLTGTGSNTEAF

v_call: TRBV30
cdr3_aa: AWSGLRGPHTEAF

v_call: TRBV5-5
cdr3_aa: ASSLLIAGVREQF

v_call: TRBV5-4
cdr3_aa: ASSLYGGGNTYEQY

v_call: TRBV18
cdr3_aa: ASHGGSNQPQH

v_call: TRBV6-5
cdr3_aa: ASSSTKTGSYGYT

v_call: TRBV9
cdr3_aa: ASSGIPGLGDEQF

v_call: TRBV5-1
cdr3_aa: ASSLETGQGLCAF

v_call: TRBV27
cdr3_aa: ASKKGEWYGYT

v_call: TRBV29-1
cdr3_aa: SVDVGAGIYEQY

v_call: TRBV6-6
cdr3_aa: ASNPGLADEQY

v_call: TRBV2
cdr3_aa: ASSLDFRGTQSYEQY

v_call: TRBV10-3
cdr3_aa: ATSGPAQQASYEQY

v_call: TRBV13
cdr3_aa: ASSLMSGTGKETQY

v_call: TRBV30
cdr3_aa: AWIRAGVVGANVLT

v_call: TRBV10-1
cdr3_aa: ASRSGTSTDTQY

v_call: TRBV6-4
cdr3_aa: ASSRQGEDTQY

v_call: TRBV6-1
cdr3_aa: ASSAGTGFFGELF

v_call: TRBV6-5
cdr3_aa: ASKGVGTGR

v_call: TRBV7-9
cdr3_aa: ASSLSGVETQY

v_call: TRBV5-1
cdr3_aa: ASSLGGSEKLF

v_call: TRBV30
cdr3_aa: AWSVFWDRVYEQY

v_call: TRBV7-9
cdr3_aa: ASSLKGGLQRNTEAF

v_call: TRBV6-1
cdr3_aa: ASSPTGVNTEAF

v_call: TRBV21-1
cdr3_aa: ASSKGGRGGGETQY

v_call: TRBV2
cdr3_aa: ASNTYQETQY

v_call: TRBV9
cdr3_aa: ASSPDRDPNYGYT

v_call: TRBV7-9
cdr3_aa: ASSLRTSGSSWTDTQY

v_call: TRBV6-6
cdr3_aa: ASRQPRWDTEAF

v_call: TRBV9
cdr3_aa: ASSFGTEPSYEQY

v_call: TRBV5-4
cdr3_aa: ASSPTPGQGLHGELF

v_call: TRBV10-3
cdr3_aa: AISSGRNWIEETQY

v_call: TRBV5-1
cdr3_aa: ASSFGQGRDGELF

v_call: TRBV27
cdr3_aa: ASSTRGYSAYT

v_call: TRBV5-1
cdr3_aa: ASSSRPSGRQYEQY

v_call: TRBV5-6
cdr3_aa: ASSSQGPPDTQY

v_call: TRBV27
cdr3_aa: ASSRGQGAVQPQH